One and the same sample provided the 17 T cell receptor beta chains below, sequenced in a study of cytomegalovirus exposure and HLA in healthy donors. The method was immunoSEQ multiplex PCR; TCRdb's version includes in-frame clones alone and lacks a portion of them. The table shows fewer than 150,000 clones, with about nine tenths occurring only once. Sample: PBMCs. The receptor set was obtained from a man younger than 35 in good health and CMV-seronegative.

J is TRBJ2-3 and V is TRBV19, with 9 bases matching TRBD1. CDR1 is LNHDA, CDR2 SQIVND, per germline (reference sequence). Trimming at V came to 10 bases and at J to 4 bases, leaving 9 bases not matched to a gene. CDR3 length: 14 residues. The CDR3 nucleotides read TGTGCCACGAAGAGGGACAGGGCCGCAGATACGCAGTATTTT. Translation: CATKRDRAADTQYF.

This rearrangement joins TRBV7-2 to TRBJ1-1; D gene unclear. CDR1 and CDR2 (germline): SGHTA, FQGNSA. Trimming left V 0 bases short and J 3 bases short, with 11 bases between. The CDR3 is made up of 15 amino acids. CDR3 protein: CASSLALRRDTEAFF. The DNA of the CDR3 is TGTGCCAGCAGCTTAGCGTTACGGAGAGACACTGAAGCTTTCTTT. The full variable domain, with the rest looked up from reference TRBV7-2 and TRBJ1-1, is GAGVSQSPSNKVTEKGKDVELRCDPISGHTALYWYRQSLGQGLEFLIYFQGNSAPDKSGLPSDRFSAERTGGSVSTLTIQRTQQEDSAVYLCASSLALRRDTEAFFGQGTRLTVV.

This clone is a singleton in its sample. V usage is TRBV18 and J usage is TRBJ2-1; no definite D call. The CDR3 sequence is 12 residues long. Germline V lookup: CDR1 KGHSH, CDR2 LQKENI. Trimming left V 3 bases short and J 10 bases short, with 10 bases between. CDR3 sequence reads: CASSPPNSEQFF. DNA of the CDR3: TGTGCCAGCTCACCGCCCAACTCGGAGCAGTTCTTC.

The rearrangement joins TRBV2 to TRBJ1-4; 7 bases are shared with TRBD1. Germline V CDR1 and CDR2: SNHLY, FYNNEI. Losses at the gene ends were 6 bases for V and 0 bases for J; bases not matched to a gene: 7. This CDR3 region has 16 residues. CDR3 coding DNA: TGTGCCAGCAGCTACTCGGGACAGACAACTAATGAAAAACTGTTTTTT. Its translation: CASSYSGQTTNEKLFF.

The rearrangement links TRBV6-5 to TRBJ2-1; a possible D gene is TRBD1 (6 bases). The CDR3 consists of 16 residues. V lost 2 bases, J lost 0 bases, and 11 bases lay in between. The germline CDR1 and CDR2 sequences are MNHEY and SVGAGI. CDR3 loop: CASSYQGPPSYNEQFF. Here the CDR3 DNA reads TGTGCCAGCAGTTACCAGGGGCCCCCCTCCTACAATGAGCAGTTCTTC.

This clone was picked up a small number of times. The chain employs TRBV19 and TRBJ1-5; TRBD1 matches 8 bases. The CDR3 is made up of 15 amino acids. Losses at the gene ends were 4 bases for V and 6 bases for J; bases not matched to a gene: 8. Germline-derived CDR1 and CDR2 are LNHDA and SQIVND (reference sequence). For the CDR3, the DNA is TGTGCCAGTAGTACAAGGACAGGGTGGGGTCAGCCCCAGCATTTT. Amino acids: CASSTRTGWGQPQHF.

The chain uses TRBV13 and TRBJ2-7, with 9 bases lining up with TRBD1. The germline gives CDR1 PRHDT, CDR2 FYEKMQ (reference sequence). This CDR3 region has 16 residues. V was pared by 4 bases and J by 3 bases, with 10 bases of the junction left unmatched. This chain's CDR3 is CASSSTFRDRDYEQYF. CDR3 DNA sequence: TGTGCCAGCAGCTCGACGTTTAGGGACAGGGACTACGAGCAGTACTTC.

The chain is built from TRBV11-3 and TRBJ1-1; 8 positions match TRBD1. Trimming cost V 5 bases and J 5 bases; bases outside gene matches: 4. Germline V gene lookup returns CDR1 SGHNT and CDR2 YENEEA. The CDR3 covers 13 residues. CDR3 sequence reads: CASSVRGRTEAFF. CDR3 DNA: TGTGCCAGCAGCGTCAGGGGGCGAACTGAAGCTTTCTTT.

In this sample, this clone turned up once. The genes are TRBV4-1 and TRBJ2-1; 7 bases line up with TRBD2. V trimming: 4 bases; J trimming: 4 bases; junction bases outside the gene matches: 7. From germline, CDR1 is MGHRA and CDR2 YSYEKL. This CDR3 is built from 15 residues. The DNA for the CDR3 is TGCGCCAGCAGCCTGACGGCTAGCGGTTACAATGAGCAGTTCTTC. Translation gives CASSLTASGYNEQFF.

This clone came up a few times. J is TRBJ2-7 and V is TRBV6-1; 7 bases map to TRBD2. V lost 5 bases, J lost 4 bases, and 8 bases stayed unmatched. CDR1 is MNHNS, CDR2 SASEGT, per germline. CDR3 length equals 14 residues. The CDR3 bases are TGTGCCAGCAGTAGATCGGGGGGATCATACGAGCAGTACTTC. Protein product: CASSRSGGSYEQYF.

The chain is built from TRBV4-2 and TRBJ2-1; 14 bases match TRBD2. Germline V gene lookup returns CDR1 LGHNA and CDR2 YNFKEQ. The CDR3 runs 21 residues. The ends lost 0 bases at V and 0 bases at J; junction bases unmatched: 10. The CDR3 region has the DNA TGTGCCAGCAGCCAAGACCCGACTAGCGGGAGGGCCTCGAGCTCCTACAATGAGCAGTTCTTC. Encoded protein: CASSQDPTSGRASSSYNEQFF.

The V call is TRBV11-2, the J call TRBJ2-7, with D maybe TRBD2 (5 bases). V lost 5 bases, J lost 4 bases, and 12 bases lay in between. Germline V CDR1 and CDR2: SGHAT, FQNNGV. The CDR3 length is 13 residues. The CDR3 bases are TGTGCCAGCAGCCCCGACCGGGGTTACGAGCAGTACTTC. It encodes CASSPDRGYEQYF.

The genes are TRBV6-6 and TRBJ1-2; 9 bases are shared with TRBD1. There are 14 residues in the CDR3. V trimming: 9 bases; J trimming: 7 bases; junction bases outside the gene matches: 12. CDR1 MNHNY and CDR2 SVGAGI come from the germline V gene (reference sequence). The CDR3 region has the DNA TGTGCCAGTTCTAAAGGGGACAGGGCTCCTGGCTACACCTTC. This codes for CASSKGDRAPGYTF.

This clone was recorded a few times. The genes are TRBV10-2 and TRBJ1-1; tentatively, D is TRBD1 (5 bases). Per the germline V gene, CDR1 is WSHSY and CDR2 is SAAADI. V lost 3 bases to trimming and J lost 3 bases, with 17 bases between them. The CDR3 loop spans 16 amino acids. The CDR3 region is CASSEWGPRLDTEAFF. CDR3 sequence (DNA): TGCGCCAGCAGTGAATGGGGCCCGCGCTTGGACACTGAAGCTTTCTTT.

This clone has more than one count but fewer than ten. This chain joins TRBV27 and TRBJ2-7; 7 nucleotides agree with TRBD1. V shed 5 bases, J shed 3 bases, and the junction held 4 bases outside the gene matches. This CDR3 region has 13 residues. The germline V gene has CDR1 MNHEY and CDR2 SMNVEV (reference sequence). CDR3 amino acids: CASSDRDRYEQYF. Here the CDR3 DNA reads TGTGCCAGCAGTGACAGGGACCGCTACGAGCAGTACTTC.

This clone was seen a few times. The chain joins TRBV4-3 to TRBJ2-7; 8 nucleotides agree with TRBD2. The CDR3 consists of 16 residues. The V and J ends lost 0 bases and 2 bases, in that order; junction bases with no gene match: 6. Germline V lookup: CDR1 LGHNA, CDR2 YSLEER. CDR3 sequence (DNA): TGCGCCAGCAGCCAAGATATGGCGGGGGGTACCTACGAGCAGTACTTC. Encoded protein: CASSQDMAGGTYEQYF.

The chain employs TRBV18 and TRBJ1-4, with TRBD1 identical over 7 bases. Germline values: CDR1 KGHSH, CDR2 LQKENI. CDR3 length: 14 residues. J was trimmed by 7 bases and V by 1 base; bases with no gene match: 3. The CDR3, as DNA: TGTGCCAGCTCACCACAGGGGGCGGGTGAAAAACTGTTTTTT. It yields the protein CASSPQGAGEKLFF.